Sequencing of this T cell receptor beta chain was carried out in a study of blood T cell repertoires in COVID-19 (dated by TCRdb to about 2020). For the wider study: The collaborator samples originated in the United States, Italy and Spain and spanned the acute and convalescent phases of COVID-19. The material from the prospective study consisted of cDNA or gDNA derived from T cells, B-cell-depleted T cells, or PBMCs. Deeply sampled blood TCRbeta repertoires from subjects exposed to, actively infected with, or recovered from COVID-19 were included in the dataset. The repertoires were made available in a free public database intended to serve as a resource for research on the immune response to SARS-CoV-2. Samples came from the ongoing ImmuneRACE study (first 160 participants) plus 1,254 subjects from 6 global collaborators. Nearly every sample came with metadata listing a de-identified subject ID, COVID-19 status, age in years and sex. Where HLA class I and class II types were available, the types were taken from metadata supplied by the sample provider, not from assay-based typing.

The immunoSEQ Assay, a bias-controlled multiplex PCR, was used to amplify TCRbeta CDR3 regions from genomic DNA. The original pipeline was this. Nucleated cell counts per sample were estimated from amplification of reference gene primers within the assay. To quantify the absolute abundance of each unique TCRbeta CDR3 rearrangement, sequence reads were collapsed and filtered. For each sample, productive Simpson clonality was calculated by taking the square root of Simpson's diversity index across productive rearrangements. The source is immuneACCESS, and TCRdb retained only in-frame sequences with V and J called. Part of the clones is not carried over; for the studies checked, unresolved V genes explain less than half of this, and the remainder is unexplained. V and J calls and clone size are those listed in that table; D and trimming were worked out from the DNA. The sample table holds around 64,000 clones, of which around 86% were seen once. Of the sample, under 13% falls within the top ten clones.

Germline trimming amounts to 6 bases on V and 3 bases on J, with 9 as the count of junction bases outside the gene matches. CDR1 and CDR2 were assigned from the germline V gene as MDHEN and SYDVKM. The CDR3 runs 16 residues from the cysteine to the phenylalanine. Just the 48-base CDR3 DNA is kept, in frame starting at base 1. Each collaborating institution followed its own protocols to collect whole blood in K2EDTA tubes. For TCRbeta analysis, collaborators shipped samples as frozen whole blood, isolated PBMCs, or DNA extracted from either of those sample types. The paper as a whole reports these results and caveats: The quantity of clinical and demographic metadata differed by source and by participant and was supplied without curation.

With respect to this clone: Its antigen target is currently unknown. Qualities for individual bases were not recorded, and no much larger clone is one base off.

The TCR sequence derives from a woman under 30 with acute or convalescent COVID-19. This chain joins TRBV28 to TRBJ1-5; the junction holds 9 bases that match TRBD1. What was sequenced was peripheral blood. The CDR3 protein is CASSHPGTGFNQPQHF. The sequenced DNA: TGTGCCAGCAGCCACCCGGGGACAGGGTTCAATCAGCCCCAGCATTTT.